The sequence of this T cell receptor beta chain was determined in a study of OX40 agonist ivuxolimab in advanced cancers. Concerning the study at large: Ivuxolimab, which targeted the costimulatory receptor OX40 (CD134), was an agonistic, fully human IgG2 monoclonal antibody. In the dose-escalation cohort, roughly 80% of patients were male, and the mean age was approximately 64 years, with a range of roughly 20 to 80. Peripheral TCRbeta sequencing aimed to test whether ivuxolimab altered TCR sequence diversity and caused clonal T-cell expansion. Intravenous ivuxolimab was administered to patients every 2 weeks at six dose levels: 0.01, 0.1, 0.3, 1.5, 3 and 10 mg/kg. Partial responses occurred in three dose-escalation patients: two with cutaneous melanoma and one with hepatocellular carcinoma. Prior anti-PD-1, anti-PD-L1 or anti-CTLA-4 therapy was permitted, and 40% to 50% of dose-escalation patients had received checkpoint inhibitors. The monotherapy dose-escalation portion (N of about 52 patients) of the phase I ivuxolimab trial is reported in the paper. Among the roughly 54 dose-escalation patients, approximately 20 had hepatocellular carcinoma, approximately 15 melanoma, 9 renal cell carcinoma and 9 head and neck cancer.

Details on this clone: Its cognate antigen has yet to be identified. Nothing much larger sits one base from this clone, and base qualities are not available.

The trial excluded patients who had a history of autoimmune disease or who were on systemic immunosuppression. Peripheral blood for TCR sequencing was collected from all dose cohorts at baseline, on cycle 4 day 1, and on cycle 7 day 1. Samples came from an open-label, multicenter, first-in-human phase I dose-escalation trial of ivuxolimab. The trial enrolled adults with locally advanced or metastatic head and neck squamous cell, hepatocellular, melanoma or renal cell carcinoma. Before TCR sequencing, CD4+ and CD8+ T cells were separately sorted from peripheral blood. The germline V gene (reference sequence) gives CDR1 as SEHNR and CDR2 as FQNEAQ. The CDR3 starts with the cysteine, ends with the phenylalanine, and has 15 residues. Just CDR3 DNA is preserved here, 45 bases in frame from base 1. V ends up 5 bases short and J 3 bases short, with an unmatched junction base count of 10. Summary of the overall study and its limitations: Antigen specificity was not determined for the clonally expanded peripheral T cells. In partial responders in the 0.1-3.0 mg/kg groups, normalized peripheral clonal expansion was found to be among the lowest, especially among CD8+ T cells. At doses from 0.1 to 3.0 mg/kg, clonal expansion was seen in both CD4+ and CD8+ blood T cells between baseline and week 6. Low levels of normalized T-cell clonal expansion were also seen in some patients who did not respond. After ivuxolimab, expanded clones were on average more numerous among CD8+ T cells than among CD4+ T cells.

Genomic DNA was isolated from the sorted cells so that the TCRbeta CDR3 region could be sequenced. TCRbeta CDR3 regions were sequenced using the immunoSEQ Assay. In its TCRdb copy, this immuneACCESS table keeps in-frame sequences only and misses some clones. Where compared with another copy, unresolved V genes explain less than half of these, and the others have no known cause. The sample table contains 75,000 to 95,000 clones; only one count was recorded for 85% of them. The top ten hold less than 4% of the sample. The clonotype originates from an adult with an advanced solid tumor such as melanoma, head and neck, liver or kidney cancer. The chain joins TRBV7-9 to TRBJ2-7, and 7 junction bases match TRBD1. The sequencing used CD4+ or CD8+ T cells sorted from blood, collected in a trial of the OX40 agonist ivuxolimab. The CDR3 region has the sequence CASSPKPGTDYEQYF. The nucleotide sequence reads as follows: TGTGCCAGCAGCCCTAAGCCCGGGACAGACTACGAGCAGTACTTC.